The clone carrying this T cell receptor beta chain was counted a single time. A junction end diverges from the germline sequence, so it may reflect a read error. This sample was taken from a study of T cells in Graves' hyperthyroidism and ophthalmopathy. Each diagnosis was grounded in clinical symptoms, serum thyroxine and TRAb, thyroid ultrasound, and orbital computed tomography. TCR beta CDR3 regions were amplified from RNA. Initially, a first-round RT-PCR of the TCR CDR3 employed the HTBI primer set. TCRdb reprocessed the multiplex PCR reads with MiXCR, giving one entry per CDR3 protein. Of approximately 590,000 distinct CDR3 sequences in the sample, 35% to 55% were seen once. The source material was peripheral blood or thyroid tissue (not recorded which). The sequence derives from a young woman with Graves' hyperthyroidism.

CDR3 sequence: CATSRGPQRLNTEAF. CDR3 DNA: TGTGCCACCAGCAGAGGACCCCAGAGACTGAACACTGAAGCTTTC. J is TRBJ2-6 and V is TRBV15; D uncertain. This CDR3 has 15 residues. Germline V CDR1 and CDR2: LNHNV, YYDKDF (reference sequence). The full variable domain, rest sourced from reference TRBV15 and TRBJ2-6, is DAMVIQNPRYQVTQFGKPVTLSCSQTLNHNVMYWYQQKSSQAPKLLFHYYDKDFNNEADTPDNFQSRRPNTSFCFLDIRSPGLGDTAMYLCATSRGPQRLNTEAFGAGSRLTVL.